Shown below are 26 T cell receptor beta chains from a single sample sequenced in a study of beta chain features in type 1 diabetes. Reverse transcribing all isolated RNA meant expressed TCRB transcripts were sequenced. The table came from immunoSEQ multiplex PCR; TCRdb's copy has only in-frame clones and leaves some out. The sample includes a few hundred thousand clones, roughly an eighth of them seen just once. Material for sequencing was naive CD4+ T cells from blood. The receptors were sampled from a man between 18 and 35 years old in good health.

In this sample, this clone turned up once. The chain uses TRBV7-3 and TRBJ2-3; D is unclear. Between the trimmed V and J ends, which lost 3 bases and 5 bases, there was a span of 6 bases. Germline V gives CDR1 SGHTA, CDR2 FQGTGA. This CDR3 is built from 12 residues. Here the CDR3 reads CASSFARDTQYF. The CDR3 DNA reads as TGTGCCAGCAGCTTCGCGAGAGATACGCAGTATTTT.

The rearrangement joins TRBV19 to TRBJ1-2, with D maybe TRBD1 (5 bases). CDR1 is LNHDA and CDR2 is SQIVND in the germline V gene (reference sequence). The CDR3 is made up of 15 amino acids. The V gene lost 3 bases and the J gene lost 4 bases, with 15 bases spanning the gap. CDR3 bases: TGTGCCAGTAGTATTGAAGGGGCACCAGTCTATGGCTACACCTTC. It specifies CASSIEGAPVYGYTF. Variable domain in full (rest from reference TRBV19 and TRBJ1-2): DGGITQSPKYLFRKEGQNVTLSCEQNLNHDAMYWYRQDPGQGLRLIYYSQIVNDFQKGDIAEGYSVSREKKESFPLTVTSAQKNPTAFYLCASSIEGAPVYGYTFGSGTRLTVV.

The V call is TRBV4-2, the J call TRBJ2-3, with 9 bases aligning to TRBD2. V trimming: 1 base; J trimming: 0 bases; junction bases outside the gene matches: 5. CDR1 LGHNA and CDR2 YNFKEQ come from the germline V gene. The CDR3 has 17 residues. The CDR3 DNA reads TGTGCCAGCAGCCAAGCCCCACTAGCGGGCAGCACAGATACGCAGTATTTT. Encoded protein: CASSQAPLAGSTDTQYF.

The table lists this clone with a few counts. Distinct nucleotide sequences in the sample also encode this CDR3. V is TRBV7-9 and J is TRBJ2-5; a possible D gene is TRBD1 (6 bases). This CDR3 is built from 14 residues. Deletions cut 1 base from V and 2 bases from J, with 8 bases between. From germline, CDR1 is SEHNR and CDR2 FQNEAQ (reference sequence). CDR3 in amino acids: CASSLGTGQETQYF. The CDR3 DNA reads TGTGCCAGCAGCTTAGGAACAGGGCAAGAGACCCAGTACTTC. Filled out from reference TRBV7-9 and TRBJ2-5, the complete variable domain reads DTGVSQNPRHKITKRGQNVTFRCDPISEHNRLYWYRQTLGQGPEFLTYFQNEAQLEKSRLLSDRFSAERPKGSFSTLEIQRTEQGDSAMYLCASSLGTGQETQYFGPGTRLLVL.

This clone has a single count. The CDR3 here is CASSVRGGNEQFF. DNA of the CDR3: TGTGCCAGCAGCGTAAGGGGTGGGAATGAGCAGTTCTTC. This sequence joins TRBV9 and TRBJ2-1; TRBD1 might be the D (5 bases). This CDR3 spans 13 amino acids. V lost 1 base to trimming and J lost 7 bases, with 9 bases between them. Germline loops: CDR1 SGDLS, CDR2 YYNGEE.

The genes are TRBV30 and TRBJ2-6, with D perhaps matching TRBD2 (5 bases). Germline values: CDR1 GTSNPN, CDR2 SVGIG (reference sequence). V gave up 0 bases and J gave up 1 base, with 7 bases separating them. The CDR3 runs 15 residues. CDR3 protein: CAWSVTGSGANVLTF. CDR3 DNA: TGTGCCTGGAGTGTAACGGGGTCTGGGGCCAACGTCCTGACTTTC.

The rearrangement joins TRBV18 to TRBJ2-2; a possible D gene is TRBD2 (5 bases). Germline V gene data show CDR1 as KGHSH and CDR2 as LQKENI. This CDR3 contains 17 residues. V was pared by 0 bases and J by 3 bases, with 14 bases between. CDR3 region: CASSPPLGLGDTGELFF. The CDR3 DNA is TGTGCCAGCTCACCACCGTTAGGACTCGGAGACACCGGGGAGCTGTTTTTT.

This clone has at least ten counts. V gene TRBV30 combines with J gene TRBJ2-1; D is uncertain. The CDR3 totals 12 residues. CDR1 and CDR2 (germline): GTSNPN, SVGIG (reference sequence). Trimming took off 4 bases at V and 4 bases at J, with 8 bases between the two ends. CDR3 sequence: CAWTAEYNEQFF. The CDR3 DNA follows: TGTGCCTGGACGGCGGAGTACAATGAGCAGTTCTTC.

This clone has more than one count but fewer than ten. The CDR3 is CASSLEPGRDQPQHF. In DNA, the CDR3 is TGCGCCAGCAGCTTGGAACCAGGGAGGGATCAGCCCCAGCATTTT. The chain combines TRBV5-1 with TRBJ1-5; D possibly corresponds to TRBD1 (5 bases). Germline V CDR1 and CDR2: SGHRS, YFSETQ. Trimming took 0 bases from V and 5 from J, leaving 12 bases between them. The CDR3 has 15 residues.

This clone was observed a handful of times. The rearrangement links TRBV4-2 to TRBJ2-3, with 10 nucleotides matching TRBD1. V was clipped by 1 base and J by 6 bases; unmatched bases: 1. The CDR3 is made up of 14 amino acids. The germline V gene encodes CDR1 LGHNA and CDR2 YNFKEQ. The CDR3 sequence: CASSQGTGGDTQYF. CDR3 in DNA: TGTGCCAGCAGCCAAGGGACAGGGGGGGATACGCAGTATTTT.

The chain links TRBV11-2 to TRBJ1-2; D ambiguous. Germline assignment: CDR1 SGHAT and CDR2 FQNNGV. CDR3 length: 13 residues. The V end lost 2 bases, the J end lost 4 bases, and 8 bases lay between the germline ends. The CDR3 coding sequence is TGTGCCAGCAGCTTAAGAGGGATCTATGGCTACACCTTC. It is translated as CASSLRGIYGYTF.

Only a few counts were recorded for this clone. The chain couples TRBV18 to TRBJ2-3; D unresolved. This CDR3 comprises 15 residues. The germline V gene encodes CDR1 KGHSH and CDR2 LQKENI. Trimming shortened V by 2 bases and J by 2 bases, and 11 bases separated the two germline ends. In nucleotides, the CDR3 is TGTGCCAGCTCACCATTAGCAGCAGTCACAGATACGCAGTATTTT. It codes for CASSPLAAVTDTQYF.

The V and J genes are TRBV10-3 and TRBJ2-6, with D perhaps matching TRBD2 (6 bases). The CDR3 is 15 residues long. The ends were cut back, 7 bases at V and 1 base at J, with 11 bases in the middle. CDR1 ENHRY and CDR2 SYGVKD come from the germline V gene. CDR3 region: CAITGGESGANVLTF. As DNA, the CDR3 is TGTGCCATCACCGGGGGAGAGTCTGGGGCCAACGTCCTGACTTTC.

J is TRBJ2-3 and V is TRBV29-1, with D perhaps matching TRBD2 (6 bases). Trimming removed 3 bases at V and 1 base at J, with 11 bases between. The CDR3 covers 14 residues. Germline CDR1 reads SQVTM; CDR2 reads ANQGSEA. Here the CDR3 reads CSVEGLRRTDTQYF. CDR3 nucleotide sequence: TGCAGCGTTGAGGGACTGAGACGCACAGATACGCAGTATTTT.

This clone has a count of ten or more. The genes are TRBV14 and TRBJ2-6, with D possibly TRBD2 on 5 matching bases. The germline CDR1 and CDR2 sequences are SGHDN and FVKESK. Trimming shortened V by 4 bases and J by 6 bases, and 25 bases separated the two germline ends. The CDR3 is 19 residues long. CDR3 DNA: TGTGCCAGCAGCCGCGATAATTCCCGCGGACTGAAAACGGCCAACGTCCTGACTTTC. Translation: CASSRDNSRGLKTANVLTF. The whole variable domain, filled in from reference TRBV14 and TRBJ2-6, reads EAGVTQFPSHSVIEKGQTVTLRCDPISGHDNLYWYRRVMGKEIKFLLHFVKESKQDESGMPNNRFLAERTGGTYSTLKVQPAELEDSGVYFCASSRDNSRGLKTANVLTFGAGSRLTVL.

This clone was seen a handful of times. The chain is built from TRBV6-6 and TRBJ2-2, with D unclear. Trimming took 9 bases from V and 2 from J, leaving 16 bases between them. CDR3 size: 15 residues. Germline CDR1 MNHNY, CDR2 SVGAGI (reference sequence). The CDR3 DNA reads TGTGCCAGTCACTCCCGCCTACGTAACACCGGGGAGCTGTTTTTT. Encoded protein: CASHSRLRNTGELFF.

V gene TRBV7-2 combines with J gene TRBJ2-7; the D gene is possibly TRBD2 (5 bases). The V gene's germline CDR1 is SGHTA and CDR2 FQGNSA. Trimming left V 1 base short and J 1 base short, with 14 bases between. The CDR3 length is 16 residues. The CDR3 sequence is CASSLVLAGGSYEQYF. The CDR3 coding sequence is TGTGCCAGCAGCTTAGTACTGGCGGGTGGTTCCTACGAGCAGTACTTC. The full variable domain, its missing parts supplied by reference TRBV7-2 and TRBJ2-7, is GAGVSQSPSNKVTEKGKDVELRCDPISGHTALYWYRQSLGQGLEFLIYFQGNSAPDKSGLPSDRFSAERTGGSVSTLTIQRTQQEDSAVYLCASSLVLAGGSYEQYFGPGTRLTVT.

The chain recombines TRBV7-2 with TRBJ2-7, with 7 nucleotides matching TRBD1. The germline V gene has CDR1 SGHTA and CDR2 FQGNSA. Trimming took 5 bases from V and 5 from J; bases not matched to a gene: 9. The CDR3 covers 14 residues. Here the CDR3 reads CASSLDRVGDEQYF. CDR3 coding DNA: TGTGCCAGCAGCCTTGACAGGGTGGGCGACGAGCAGTACTTC.

This clone was detected a few times. V usage is TRBV7-2 and J usage is TRBJ1-2, with no clear D. Trimming left V 6 bases short and J 1 base short, with 9 bases between. This CDR3 comprises 13 residues. Germline CDR1 is SGHTA and CDR2 is FQGNSA. Written as DNA, the CDR3 is TGTGCCAGCAGGGTCCCGAGTAACTATGGCTACACCTTC. This translates into CASRVPSNYGYTF.

The chain employs TRBV29-1 and TRBJ1-2; TRBD1 matches at 8 bases. The CDR3 runs to 15 residues. The ends lost 3 bases at V and 4 bases at J; junction bases unmatched: 10. Germline values: CDR1 SQVTM, CDR2 ANQGSEA. The CDR3 bases are TGCAGCGTTGATTCCACTGGACAGGGAAGCTATGGCTACACCTTC. This encodes CSVDSTGQGSYGYTF.

This clone was detected a few times. This chain connects TRBV18 to TRBJ2-3; possible D gene TRBD2, 6 bases. Trimming removed 2 bases from V and 1 base from J, with 10 bases in between. Germline V gene lookup returns CDR1 KGHSH and CDR2 LQKENI. The CDR3 consists of 15 residues. CDR3 nucleotide sequence: TGTGCCAGCTCACCAAGGGAGGTGGGCACAGATACGCAGTATTTT. The encoded protein is CASSPREVGTDTQYF.

The chain has TRBV6-5 and TRBJ1-2; 8 bases line up with TRBD1. CDR3 length: 14 amino acids. Germline CDR1 MNHEY, CDR2 SVGAGI. The V segment lost 5 bases and the J segment 4 bases; nucleotides outside the gene matches: 6. The CDR3 protein is CASSHRGLRYGYTF. For the CDR3, the DNA is TGTGCCAGCAGTCACAGGGGGTTGCGCTATGGCTACACCTTC.

There are a few counts of this clone. The chain links TRBV4-3 to TRBJ2-5, with 10 bases fitting TRBD2. The CDR3 is 16 residues long. CDR1 LGHNA and CDR2 YSLEER come from the germline V gene. The V segment lost 2 bases and the J segment 3 bases; nucleotides outside the gene matches: 6. The CDR3 spells CASSQYFGLAEETQYF. CDR3 sequence (DNA): TGCGCCAGCAGCCAATATTTCGGACTAGCGGAAGAGACCCAGTACTTC.

The rearrangement uses TRBV19 and TRBJ1-5; D gene ambiguous. The CDR3 runs to 15 residues. The germline CDR1 and CDR2 sequences are LNHDA and SQIVND (reference sequence). Trimming took 0 bases from V and 6 from J, leaving 12 bases between them. CDR3 coding DNA: TGTGCCAGTAGTATAGATCTCCGGGGTCGTCAGCCCCAGCATTTT. This encodes CASSIDLRGRQPQHF.

This clone was counted only a few times. The rearrangement joins TRBV6-5 to TRBJ2-7; the match to TRBD2 covers 9 bases. Germline CDR1 is MNHEY and CDR2 is SVGAGI. This CDR3 contains 14 residues. With V trimmed by 7 bases and J by 2 bases, 6 bases remained unmatched. The CDR3, as DNA: TGTGCCAGCACCCGGGCTAGCGGGACCTACGAGCAGTACTTC. This codes for CASTRASGTYEQYF.

This clone has a handful of counts. The chain recombines TRBV5-4 with TRBJ1-2, with 9 nucleotides matching TRBD1. The trim removed 3 bases at V and 6 bases at J, leaving 3 bases unmatched. This CDR3 has 13 amino acids. Germline V CDR1 and CDR2: SGHNT, YYREEE (reference sequence). The CDR3 protein is CASSYDRGDGYTF. Written as DNA, the CDR3 is TGTGCCAGCAGCTACGACAGGGGGGATGGCTACACCTTC.